Listed below are T cell receptor beta chains from one sample, sequenced in a study of blood T cell repertoires in COVID-19. Data came from immunoSEQ multiplex PCR; TCRdb stores just in-frame clones and leaves some out. Here the sample spans around 94,000 clones, approximately 86% being singletons. Sequenced sample: peripheral blood. All receptors derive from a woman in her forties or fifties with COVID-19, enrolled during active disease. The CDR3 runs from the conserved cysteine through the conserved F or W. A D gene is named only where the DNA matches it firmly. Clone size is stated in some rows and not others, as once, few, many or a class when expanded.

>TRBV27|TRBD2|TRBJ2-1|few|15
TGTGCCAGCAGTTTGGGCCTAGCGGGGATAAATGAGCAGTTCTTC
CASSLGLAGINEQFF
>TRBV6-2/TRBV6-3|-|TRBJ1-6|-|15
TGTGCCAGCAGTTTCCCCAGCTCCTATAATTCACCCCTCCACTTT
CASSFPSSYNSPLHF
>TRBV7-9|-|TRBJ2-7|-|14
TGTGCCAGCATCCTGGACAGCCCGTCCTACGAGCAGTACTTC
CASILDSPSYEQYF
>TRBV6-2/TRBV6-3|TRBD1|TRBJ1-3|-|16
TGTGCCAGCAGTCGACAGGGGGCCGACTCTGGAAACACCATATATTTT
CASSRQGADSGNTIYF
>TRBV14|TRBD2|TRBJ2-3|-|15
TGTGCCAGCAGTCCCGGGACTAGCGGGGGGGATACGCAGTATTTT
CASSPGTSGGDTQYF
>TRBV3-1/TRBV3-2|TRBD1|TRBJ1-1|few|14
TGTGCCAGCAGCCAAGCCGGGGACAGCACTGAAGCTTTCTTT
CASSQAGDSTEAFF
>TRBV2|TRBD2|TRBJ2-7|many|15
TGTGCCAGCAGTGACCCAGCGGGGCTCTCCTACGAGCAGTACTTC
CASSDPAGLSYEQYF
>TRBV4-2|TRBD2|TRBJ2-7|-|16
TGTGCCAGCAGCCAAGATACGACTAGCGGGGTAGGCGAGCAGTACTTC
CASSQDTTSGVGEQYF
>TRBV6-5|TRBD2|TRBJ2-7|-|16
TGTGCCAGCAGTTACACCGATAGCGGGGGTGCCTACGAGCAGTACTTC
CASSYTDSGGAYEQYF
>TRBV7-9|-|TRBJ2-7|-|14
TGTGCCAGCAGCTTCGACAGGCTGACCTACGAGCAGTACTTC
CASSFDRLTYEQYF
>TRBV30|-|TRBJ1-4|-|14
TGTGCCTGGAGTGTACACCCCAGGAATGAAAAACTGTTTTTT
CAWSVHPRNEKLFF